This T cell receptor (beta chain) was identified during a study of Graves' ophthalmopathy and Graves' hyperthyroidism. Study-level information: Absence of ophthalmopathy within 18 months of follow-up defined stable hyperthyroidism.

This CDR3 spans 13 amino acids. In germline, CDR1 is SEHNR, CDR2 FQNEAQ (reference sequence). Concerning this clonotype: Its antigen remains unidentified. At one of its ends the junction is not consistent with the germline gene, which may arise from a read error.

General study findings and limits: Most expanded clonotypes from thyroid (those above 0.001 frequency) were also found in blood.

Patients newly diagnosed with hyperthyroidism, under 2 months' duration, were aged 18 to 65, the study reports. Patients were excluded if they had other autoimmune diseases or uncontrolled infections, and likewise if pregnancy or lactation applied. Using RNA transcripts, the TCR beta CDR3 regions were amplified. The first-round RT-PCR employed HTBI primers together with the Qiagen OneStep RT-PCR kit. A multiplex PCR was then performed as the second round. Using its own MiXCR run on the multiplex PCR reads, TCRdb lists one record per CDR3 protein. The sample has about 1.2 million distinct CDR3 sequences; about 40% are singletons.

The sequence derives from an adult man with Graves' hyperthyroidism. The sample taken for sequencing was peripheral blood or thyroid tissue (not recorded which). The chain has TRBV7-9 and TRBJ1-2, with D possibly matching TRBD1 (6 bases). This CDR3 is CASSPNREEDSAF. CDR3 DNA: TGTGCCAGCAGCCCCAACAGGGAGGAGGACAGCGCCTTC.